This T cell receptor beta chain derives from a study of shared clonotypes between healthy human individuals. The wider study: Donors were a couple of women and a few men aged 18 to 49.

The protocol was immunoSEQ multiplex PCR, while the TCRdb copy is restricted to in-frame clones and leaves out a portion. The data contain hundreds of thousands of clones, approximately 75% of them singletons. The CDR3 has 15 amino acids. CDR1 and CDR2 (germline): SNHLY, FYNNEI. V was shortened by 3 bases and J by 6 bases, with 18 bases between the two germline ends. This receptor was taken from a woman in her 30s in good health. J is TRBJ2-7 and V is TRBV2, with D maybe TRBD1 (5 bases). The sample taken for sequencing was memory CD4+ T cells sorted from blood. Subset noted: CD45RA-negative fraction. The CDR3 coding sequence is TGTGCCAGCAGTGATGAGTCAGGGATTTTCGCCGAGCAGTACTTC. As protein: CASSDESGIFAEQYF.